These T cell receptor beta chains were read from a single sample in a study of T-cell memory formation after mild COVID-19. TCRdb reanalysed the 5' RACE reads using MiXCR and keeps one entry per CDR3 protein. The data hold just under 550,000 distinct CDR3 sequences, with about 20% observed a single time. Sequences were obtained from PBMCs or a T cell subset sorted from them (not recorded which). The source of these receptors is an adult woman who had mild COVID-19 (a few samples of this study predate the infection). Cell type and time point are not known. CDR3s include the opening cysteine and the closing phenylalanine or tryptophan.

v_call: TRBV7-6
j_call: TRBJ2-1
cdr3_aa: CASSTRTAYNEQFF

v_call: TRBV5-1
j_call: TRBJ2-1
cdr3_aa: CASSPEAGTYNEQFF

v_call: TRBV7-9
j_call: TRBJ2-3
cdr3_aa: CASSPRPAQRGGLSEYF

v_call: TRBV5-4
j_call: TRBJ2-7
cdr3_aa: CASRPGEAVTYEQYF

v_call: TRBV11-2
j_call: TRBJ1-3
cdr3_aa: CASSLYGDTIYF

v_call: TRBV5-4
j_call: TRBJ2-3
cdr3_aa: CASSSPPTSTDTQYF

v_call: TRBV4-3
j_call: TRBJ2-7
cdr3_aa: CASSPGVFYEQYF

v_call: TRBV7-2
j_call: TRBJ2-1
cdr3_aa: CASSLEAGHYNEQFF

v_call: TRBV5-1
j_call: TRBJ2-3
cdr3_aa: CASSSYRADTQYF

v_call: TRBV5-6
j_call: TRBJ1-5
cdr3_aa: CASSSKGNQPQHF

v_call: TRBV2
j_call: TRBJ1-6
cdr3_aa: CASNKEGPDSNSPLHF

v_call: TRBV7-2
j_call: TRBJ1-2
cdr3_aa: CASSLQTDSYGYTF

v_call: TRBV5-4
j_call: TRBJ1-2
cdr3_aa: CASSLLGQMGGYTF

v_call: TRBV3-1
j_call: TRBJ2-1
cdr3_aa: CASSQETLAGDNEQFF

v_call: TRBV3-1
j_call: TRBJ2-2
cdr3_aa: CASSQMNTGELFF

v_call: TRBV20-1
j_call: TRBJ2-7
cdr3_aa: CSAPLAGGGSYEQYF

v_call: TRBV5-1
j_call: TRBJ2-2
cdr3_aa: CASSSTGNTGELFF

v_call: TRBV5-1
j_call: TRBJ1-2
cdr3_aa: CASSDRAEDGYTF

v_call: TRBV7-9
j_call: TRBJ1-1
cdr3_aa: CASSFHRGRNTEAFF

v_call: TRBV15
j_call: TRBJ2-7
cdr3_aa: CATSIGTGVVEQYF

v_call: TRBV4-2
j_call: TRBJ1-1
cdr3_aa: CASSQDRGIGPNTEAFF

v_call: TRBV30
j_call: TRBJ2-4
cdr3_aa: CAWRGMGMYF

v_call: TRBV6-2/TRBV6-3
j_call: TRBJ1-5
cdr3_aa: CASSVGYNNQPQHF

v_call: TRBV2
j_call: TRBJ1-1
cdr3_aa: CASSWRMNTEAFF

v_call: TRBV15
j_call: TRBJ1-2
cdr3_aa: CATSRDLGGYTF

v_call: TRBV4-1
j_call: TRBJ2-1
cdr3_aa: CASSQVPGAGAEQFF

v_call: TRBV27
j_call: TRBJ1-2
cdr3_aa: CASSTGLGGYTF

v_call: TRBV10-3
j_call: TRBJ2-1
cdr3_aa: CAISESLGGDPGHNEQFF

v_call: TRBV5-1
j_call: TRBJ2-5
cdr3_aa: CASSLGMSASGRTFKETQYF

v_call: TRBV15
j_call: TRBJ2-1
cdr3_aa: CATSSGESSYNEQFF

v_call: TRBV7-3
j_call: TRBJ2-1
cdr3_aa: CASSLGNGLPHNEQFF

v_call: TRBV3-1
j_call: TRBJ2-5
cdr3_aa: CASSLKQETQYF

v_call: TRBV6-6
j_call: TRBJ1-5
cdr3_aa: CASSRTGEDHHDSNQPQHF

v_call: TRBV23-1
j_call: TRBJ2-2
cdr3_aa: CASIPDVTPGSCFF

v_call: TRBV7-2
j_call: TRBJ2-1
cdr3_aa: CASSSRGHSYNEQFF

v_call: TRBV5-1
j_call: TRBJ1-4
cdr3_aa: CASSQTSYEKLFF

v_call: TRBV6-6
j_call: TRBJ2-7
cdr3_aa: CASSATGGATYEQYF

v_call: TRBV10-3
j_call: TRBJ1-1
cdr3_aa: CAISEKTNTEAFF

v_call: TRBV25-1
j_call: TRBJ1-1
cdr3_aa: CASAPWGQRNTEAFF

v_call: TRBV5-1
j_call: TRBJ2-2
cdr3_aa: CASNPGDNTNTGELFF

v_call: TRBV14
j_call: TRBJ2-7
cdr3_aa: CASSQGGTTYEQYF

v_call: TRBV4-1
j_call: TRBJ2-7
cdr3_aa: CASSQYGTGASEQYF

v_call: TRBV6-5
j_call: TRBJ2-1
cdr3_aa: CASSPGSRAEQFF

v_call: TRBV7-6
j_call: TRBJ2-7
cdr3_aa: CASSSKPYRDTGTNEQYF

v_call: TRBV6-5
j_call: TRBJ2-5
cdr3_aa: CASSYLGQEMGAQYF

v_call: TRBV5-4
j_call: TRBJ2-1
cdr3_aa: CASSLAGPRSYNEQFF

v_call: TRBV12-3/TRBV12-4
j_call: TRBJ1-1
cdr3_aa: CASSEDREAFF

v_call: TRBV27
j_call: TRBJ1-6
cdr3_aa: CASSFIQDNSPLHF

v_call: TRBV23-1
j_call: TRBJ2-7
cdr3_aa: CASSQSEGLAGSLGWHF

v_call: TRBV20-1
j_call: TRBJ2-7
cdr3_aa: CSGGQGIYEQYF

v_call: TRBV18
j_call: TRBJ2-7
cdr3_aa: CASSLLLADSSYEQYF

v_call: TRBV19
j_call: TRBJ1-1
cdr3_aa: CASSIIGTTEAFF